This T cell receptor beta chain was retrieved from a study of vaccination effects on CD4 cells after COVID-19. About the study: Post-vaccine specimens arrived a median 72 days past the second dose.

Trimming pared 3 bases from V and 4 bases from J, leaving 12 bases between. The germline V gene encodes CDR1 MNHEY and CDR2 SMNVEV (reference sequence). The length of the CDR3 is 15 residues. The protocol was immunoSEQ multiplex PCR, while the TCRdb copy is restricted to in-frame clones and leaves out a portion. The table includes fewer than 85,000 clones, approximately 76% detected once. As for this clone: Its target is not known.

Antigen-specific CD4+ T cells were expanded with viral peptide pools in the ViraFEST assay before sequencing. Culturing for 10 to 11 days preceded CD4+ T cell isolation. Either the mRNA-1273 or the BNT162b2 vaccine was given to participants as two doses. Specimen: CD4+ T cells from PBMCs cultured with HCoV-OC43 spike peptides, collected after COVID-19 vaccination. Specified subset: HCoV-OC43 spike overlapping peptide pool stimulation. The rearrangement links TRBV27 to TRBJ2-2; maybe TRBD1 (6 bases). The receptor was derived from a human donor who received a COVID-19 vaccine. The CDR3 protein is CASSLWGLGTGELFF. In nucleotides, the CDR3 is TGTGCCAGCAGTTTGTGGGGGCTCGGCACCGGGGAGCTGTTTTTT.